This T cell receptor (beta chain) was profiled in a study of cytomegalovirus exposure and HLA in healthy donors. Trimming at V came to 2 bases and at J to 9 bases, leaving 3 bases not matched to a gene. Germline CDR1 and CDR2: MDHEN and SYDVKM. The CDR3 is made up of 13 amino acids. About this clone: Its antigen is unidentified.

PCR was performed using 60 Vbeta and 13 Jbeta primers. The protocol was immunoSEQ multiplex PCR, while the TCRdb copy is restricted to in-frame clones and leaves out a portion. The data show 160,000 or so clones, with 82% seen just once and around 10% held by the top ten. Study conclusions and caveats: A missense DCLRE1C variant was associated with V- and J-gene trimming of TCR beta chains in a later analysis, and an independent cohort replicated the association. Further analysis was carried out later, and it showed several of the most significant clusters appearing linked to common viral pathogens.

The chain links TRBV28 to TRBJ1-2; 10 bases agree with TRBD1. This TCR derives from a man aged 45-65 years in good health and CMV-seropositive. The sample taken for sequencing was PBMCs. CDR3 protein: CASSLGTGVSYTF. In nucleotides, the CDR3 is TGTGCCAGCAGTTTAGGGACAGGGGTTAGCTACACCTTC.